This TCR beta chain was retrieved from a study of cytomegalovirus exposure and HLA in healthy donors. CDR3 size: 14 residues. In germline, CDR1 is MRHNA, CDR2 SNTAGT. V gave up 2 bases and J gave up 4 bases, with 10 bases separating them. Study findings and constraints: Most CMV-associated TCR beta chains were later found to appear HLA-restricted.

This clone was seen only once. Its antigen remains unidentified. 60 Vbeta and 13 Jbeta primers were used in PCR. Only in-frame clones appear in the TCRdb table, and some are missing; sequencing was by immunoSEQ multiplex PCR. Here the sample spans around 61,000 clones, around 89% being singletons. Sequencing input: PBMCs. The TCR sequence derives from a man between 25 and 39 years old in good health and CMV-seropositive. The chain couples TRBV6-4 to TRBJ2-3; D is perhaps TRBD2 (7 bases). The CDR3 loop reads CASSDGGAADTQYF. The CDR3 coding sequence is TGTGCCAGCAGTGACGGGGGGGCGGCAGATACGCAGTATTTT.